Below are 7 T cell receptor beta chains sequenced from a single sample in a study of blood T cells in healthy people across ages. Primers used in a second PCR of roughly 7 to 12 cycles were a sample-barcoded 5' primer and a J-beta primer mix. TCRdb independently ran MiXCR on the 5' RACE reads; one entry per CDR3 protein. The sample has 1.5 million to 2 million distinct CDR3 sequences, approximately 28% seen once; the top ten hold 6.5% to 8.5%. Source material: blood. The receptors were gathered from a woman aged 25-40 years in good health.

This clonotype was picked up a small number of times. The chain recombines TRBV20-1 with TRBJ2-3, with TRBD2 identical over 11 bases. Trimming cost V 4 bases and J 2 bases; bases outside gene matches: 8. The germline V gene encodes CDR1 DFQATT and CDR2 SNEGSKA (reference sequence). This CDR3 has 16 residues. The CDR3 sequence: CSAKIPGLAATDTQYF. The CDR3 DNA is TGCAGTGCTAAAATTCCGGGACTAGCGGCCACAGATACGCAGTATTTT.

This CDR3 is CSASDTDTEAFF. For the CDR3, the DNA is TGCAGTGCCTCGGACACGGACACTGAAGCTTTCTTT. V usage is TRBV20-1 and J usage is TRBJ1-1, with D perhaps matching TRBD1 (5 bases). V was cut by 6 bases and J by 3 bases, with 11 bases left in between. The CDR3 runs 12 residues. Germline V lookup: CDR1 DFQATT, CDR2 SNEGSKA (reference sequence).

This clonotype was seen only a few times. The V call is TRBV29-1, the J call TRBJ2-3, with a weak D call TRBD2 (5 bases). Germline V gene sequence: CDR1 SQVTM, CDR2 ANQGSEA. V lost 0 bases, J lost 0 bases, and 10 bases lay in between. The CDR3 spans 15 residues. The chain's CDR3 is CSVEDRGKSTDTQYF. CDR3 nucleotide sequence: TGCAGCGTTGAAGATCGAGGGAAAAGCACAGATACGCAGTATTTT.

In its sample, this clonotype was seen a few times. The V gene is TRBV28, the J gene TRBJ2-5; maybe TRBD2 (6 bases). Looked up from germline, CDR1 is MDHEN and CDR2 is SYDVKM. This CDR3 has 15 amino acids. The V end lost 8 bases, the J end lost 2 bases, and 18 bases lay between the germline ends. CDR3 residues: CASWTGGVRQETQYF. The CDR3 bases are TGTGCCAGCTGGACCGGCGGGGTTCGTCAAGAGACCCAGTACTTC.

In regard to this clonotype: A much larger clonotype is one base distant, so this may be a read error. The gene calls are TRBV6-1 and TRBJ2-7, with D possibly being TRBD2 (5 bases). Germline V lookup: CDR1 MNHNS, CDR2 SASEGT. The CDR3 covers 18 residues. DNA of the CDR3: TGTGCCAGCAGTCCCTACCAAGAGGGCGGTAGTGGATCCTGCGAGCAGTACTTC. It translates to CASSPYQEGGSGSCEQYF.

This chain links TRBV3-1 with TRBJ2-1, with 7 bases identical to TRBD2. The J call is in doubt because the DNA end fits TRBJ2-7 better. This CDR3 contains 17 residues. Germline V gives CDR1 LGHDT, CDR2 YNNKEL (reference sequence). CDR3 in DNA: TGTGCCAGCAGCCAGATCAGAGCGGGGCACTCCTACAATGAGCAGTACTTC. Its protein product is CASSQIRAGHSYNEQYF.

CDR3 coding DNA: TGTGCCAGCAGCTTGTTGTTAAACCAGCCCCAGCATTTT. Translated: CASSLLLNQPQHF. J is TRBJ1-5 and V is TRBV7-2; D not certain. The CDR3 is 13 residues long. V was trimmed by 3 bases and J by 7 bases, leaving 10 bases between them. Germline V gene sequence: CDR1 SGHTA, CDR2 FQGNSA. Looking up the rest from reference TRBV7-2 and TRBJ1-5 gives the full variable domain: GAGVSQSPSNKVTEKGKDVELRCDPISGHTALYWYRQSLGQGLEFLIYFQGNSAPDKSGLPSDRFSAERTGGSVSTLTIQRTQQEDSAVYLCASSLLLNQPQHFGDGTRLSIL.